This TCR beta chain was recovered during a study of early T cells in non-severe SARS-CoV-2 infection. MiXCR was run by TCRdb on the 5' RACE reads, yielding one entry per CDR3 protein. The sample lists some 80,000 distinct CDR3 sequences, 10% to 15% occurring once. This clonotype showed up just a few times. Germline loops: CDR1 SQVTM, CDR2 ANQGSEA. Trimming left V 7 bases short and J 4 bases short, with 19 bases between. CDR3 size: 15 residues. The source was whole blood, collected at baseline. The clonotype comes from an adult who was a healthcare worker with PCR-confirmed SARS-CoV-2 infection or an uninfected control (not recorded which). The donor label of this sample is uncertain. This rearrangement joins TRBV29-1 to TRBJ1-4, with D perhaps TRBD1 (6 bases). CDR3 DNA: TGCAGCGCTGGGCGAGGGGGAGGGCGTAATGAAAAACTGTTTTTT. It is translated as CSAGRGGGRNEKLFF. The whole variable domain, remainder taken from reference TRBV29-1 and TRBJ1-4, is SAVISQKPSRDICQRGTSLTIQCQVDSQVTMMFWYRQQPGQSLTLIATANQGSEATYESGFVIDKFPISRPNLTFSTLTVSNMSPEDSSIYLCSAGRGGGRNEKLFFGSGTQLSVL.